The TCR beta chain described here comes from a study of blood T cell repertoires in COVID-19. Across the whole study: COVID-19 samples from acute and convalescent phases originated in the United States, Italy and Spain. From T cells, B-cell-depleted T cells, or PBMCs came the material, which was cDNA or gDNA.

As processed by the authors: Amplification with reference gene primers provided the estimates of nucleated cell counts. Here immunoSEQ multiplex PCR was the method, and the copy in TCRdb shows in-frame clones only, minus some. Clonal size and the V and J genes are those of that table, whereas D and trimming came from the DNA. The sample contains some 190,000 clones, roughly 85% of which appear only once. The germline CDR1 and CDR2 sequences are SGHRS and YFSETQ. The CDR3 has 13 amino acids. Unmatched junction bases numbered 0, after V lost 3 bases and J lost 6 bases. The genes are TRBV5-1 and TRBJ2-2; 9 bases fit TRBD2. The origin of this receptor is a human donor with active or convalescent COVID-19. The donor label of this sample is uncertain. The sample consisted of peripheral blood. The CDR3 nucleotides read TGCGCCAGCAGCTGGACTAGCGCCGGGGAGCTGTTTTTT. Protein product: CASSWTSAGELFF. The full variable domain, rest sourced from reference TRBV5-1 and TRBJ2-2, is KAGVTQTPRYLIKTRGQQVTLSCSPISGHRSVSWYQQTPGQGLQFLFEYFSETQRNKGNFPGRFSGRQFSNSRSEMNVSTLELGDSALYLCASSWTSAGELFFGEGSRLTVL.